This entry lists 14 T cell receptor beta chains sequenced from one sample in a study of T cells in Graves' hyperthyroidism and ophthalmopathy. Amplification of TCR beta CDR3 regions was performed using RNA transcripts as template. RT-PCR in the first round (using the HTBI primer set) targeted the TCR CDR3. Each CDR3 protein is one row after TCRdb ran MiXCR on the multiplex PCR reads. Here the sample spans fewer than 300,000 distinct CDR3 sequences, 12% to 15% being singletons. Sequenced input: blood. These receptors all come from a woman aged 45-65 years with Graves' hyperthyroidism that later progressed to Graves' ophthalmopathy.

About this clonotype: This could be a read error, since a much larger clone is one nucleotide away. The chain employs TRBV28 and TRBJ2-7; possibly TRBD2 for D (5 bases). The CDR3 runs 13 residues. V lost 8 bases, J lost 2 bases, and 13 bases lay in between. Germline assignment: CDR1 MDHEN and CDR2 SYDVKM. The CDR3 sequence: CASGVGGPYEQYF. DNA of the CDR3: TGTGCCAGCGGAGTTGGAGGACCCTACGAGCAGTACTTC.

This clonotype came up a few times. The CDR3 sequence: CASSGRAALAGGPSEEQFF. In nucleotides, the CDR3 is TGTGCCAGCAGTGGAAGGGCAGCCTTAGCGGGAGGGCCTAGTGAGGAGCAGTTCTTC. The J gene is TRBJ2-1, the V gene TRBV6-1, with 11 bases that match TRBD2. Per the germline V gene, CDR1 is MNHNS and CDR2 is SASEGT. Trimming took 4 bases from V and 10 from J; bases not matched to a gene: 21. This CDR3 spans 19 amino acids.

This clonotype was seen repeatedly, ten times or more. The chain employs TRBV20-1 and TRBJ2-1; the match to TRBD2 covers 14 bases. Looked up from germline, CDR1 is DFQATT and CDR2 is SNEGSKA (reference sequence). The CDR3 covers 15 residues. The trim removed 2 bases at V and 6 bases at J, leaving 3 bases unmatched. The CDR3 nucleotides read TGCAGTGCTAGATCCGGACTAGCGGGAGGCAATGAGCAGTTCTTC. As protein: CSARSGLAGGNEQFF.

This clonotype was seen a handful of times. This chain uses TRBV7-2 with TRBJ2-7, with a tentative D call TRBD2 (5 bases). This CDR3 contains 11 residues. Between the trimmed V and J ends, which lost 5 bases and 6 bases, there was a span of 8 bases. Germline CDR1 and CDR2: SGHTA and FQGNSA. The CDR3 DNA is TGTGCCAGCAGCCGGAGGAGCGAGCAGTACTTC. Its translation is CASSRRSEQYF.

The chain employs TRBV19 and TRBJ2-2; unclear D gene. The CDR3 extends over 16 amino acids. The V end lost 2 bases, the J end lost 5 bases, and 15 bases lay between the germline ends. From germline, CDR1 is LNHDA and CDR2 SQIVND (reference sequence). The DNA of the CDR3 is TGTGCCAGTAGTATACAGGCGGCTAGTAGGACCGGGGAGCTGTTTTTT. It yields the protein CASSIQAASRTGELFF.

This clonotype was counted many times. The chain combines TRBV12-3 or TRBV12-4 with TRBJ2-3, with D maybe TRBD2 (6 bases). Trimming cost V 3 bases and J 3 bases, with 13 bases left between them. This CDR3 region has 15 residues. CDR3 coding DNA: TGTGCCAGCAGTTTCCGGGGGTCTGGTACAGATACGCAGTATTTT. Residues: CASSFRGSGTDTQYF.

This clonotype was recorded many times. J is TRBJ1-1 and V is TRBV18; D call uncertain. The V gene's germline CDR1 is KGHSH and CDR2 LQKENI. Deletions cut 3 bases from V and 1 base from J, with 9 bases between. The CDR3 loop spans 14 amino acids. CDR3: CASSPRAANTEAFF. The DNA for the CDR3 is TGTGCCAGCTCACCGAGGGCGGCGAACACTGAAGCTTTCTTT.

The table lists this clonotype with a few counts. The chain combines TRBV15 with TRBJ1-5, with a weak D call TRBD1 (5 bases). CDR3 length: 15 residues. CDR1 is LNHNV and CDR2 is YYDKDF in the germline V gene (reference sequence). Trimming pared 0 bases from V and 5 bases from J, leaving 11 bases between. In DNA, the CDR3 is TGTGCCACCAGCAGAGATCACAGGCCTCATCAGCCCCAGCATTTT. It specifies CATSRDHRPHQPQHF.

This clonotype has a count of ten or more. This chain joins TRBV20-1 and TRBJ2-1; possible D gene TRBD2, 6 bases. The CDR3 totals 13 residues. The germline V and J ends were trimmed by 3 bases and 5 bases, with 11 bases remaining between them. Looked up from germline, CDR1 is DFQATT and CDR2 is SNEGSKA (reference sequence). DNA for the CDR3: TGCAGTGCTAGTCCTAGCGCTAACAATGAGCAGTTCTTC. Amino acid sequence: CSASPSANNEQFF.

This clonotype was counted between two and nine times. The chain joins TRBV29-1 to TRBJ2-1; no clear D. Germline CDR1 and CDR2: SQVTM and ANQGSEA. The CDR3 totals 11 residues. CDR3 protein: CGLDIGNEQFF. In DNA form, the CDR3 reads TGCGGCCTCGATATCGGCAATGAGCAGTTCTTC.

This clonotype was counted ten times or more. The V and J genes are TRBV30 and TRBJ2-1; maybe TRBD1 (6 bases). This CDR3 is built from 13 residues. Trimming cost V 5 bases and J 4 bases, with 12 bases left between them. CDR1 and CDR2 (germline): GTSNPN, SVGIG (reference sequence). CDR3 region: CAWEGDNYNEQFF. The CDR3, as DNA: TGTGCCTGGGAGGGGGACAATTACAATGAGCAGTTCTTC.

Turning to this clonotype: The junction differs from germline at one of its ends, possibly a read error. The V and J genes are TRBV4-1 and TRBJ2-7; maybe TRBD2 (5 bases). Germline V CDR1 and CDR2: MGHRA, YSYEKL. The CDR3 spans 15 residues. The CDR3 DNA sequence: TGCGCCAACAGCCAAATATCGACTACCTCCTACGAGCAGTACTTC. This sequence encodes CANSQISTTSYEQYF.

This clonotype has ten or more counts. The chain employs TRBV18 and TRBJ1-1, with D hard to call. Looked up from germline, CDR1 is KGHSH and CDR2 is LQKENI. This CDR3 has 15 residues. V was shortened by 2 bases and J by 1 base, with 11 bases between the two germline ends. The CDR3 loop is CASSPGRPPNTEAFF. Written as DNA, the CDR3 is TGTGCCAGCTCACCAGGTAGACCCCCGAACACTGAAGCTTTCTTT.

This clonotype was detected many times. The genes are TRBV12-3 or TRBV12-4 and TRBJ2-3; D remains ambiguous. The germline V and J ends were trimmed by 2 bases and 4 bases, with 7 bases remaining between them. This CDR3 has 13 amino acids. CDR3 DNA sequence: TGTGCCAGCAGTTTAATGGATGCAGATACGCAGTATTTT. It codes for CASSLMDADTQYF.